What follows is one T cell receptor beta chain and its context. The CDR3 totals 14 residues. Germline lookup yields CDR1 MNHEY and CDR2 SMNVEV (reference sequence). The J segment lost 4 bases and the V segment lost 4 bases, leaving 4 bases of the junction unmatched. Combined were second doses at about 4 or about 12 weeks. This specimen comes from a study of T cell responses to AZD1222 COVID-19 vaccine. Repertoires were generated with immunoSEQ multiplex PCR, while TCRdb's copy carries only in-frame clones and drops some. The sample holds roughly 180,000 clones; roughly 92% are singletons and the top ten take around 3.5%.

This sequence joins TRBV27 and TRBJ2-7; 10 bases are shared with TRBD2. Material: peripheral blood, obtained 28 days after the second AZD1222 dose. The receptor comes from an adult who received the AZD1222 COVID-19 vaccine. DNA for the CDR3: TGTGCCAGCAGTTGGGGTAGCGGGAGGTACGAGCAGTACTTC. Translating gives CASSWGSGRYEQYF.